These 21 T cell receptor beta chains came from one sample sequenced in a study of blood T cell repertoires in COVID-19. Repertoires were generated with immunoSEQ multiplex PCR, while TCRdb's copy carries only in-frame clones and drops some. The data hold about 250,000 clones, with around 80% observed a single time. Sequencing input: peripheral blood. Receptor source: a man aged 40-49 years with active or convalescent COVID-19.

A few counts support this clone. CDR3 bases: TGTGCCAGCAGCTTAGCGGGACTGGCGGTGTTCTTC. Protein sequence: CASSLAGLAVFF. The genes are TRBV7-2 and TRBJ2-1; D is possibly TRBD2 (6 bases). V was pared by 0 bases and J by 15 bases, with 12 bases between. This CDR3 comprises 12 residues. Germline V gives CDR1 SGHTA, CDR2 FQGNSA.

This chain connects TRBV9 to TRBJ2-7; the match to TRBD1 covers 7 bases. Germline V lookup: CDR1 SGDLS, CDR2 YYNGEE. J was trimmed by 2 bases and V by 4 bases; bases with no gene match: 12. This CDR3 comprises 16 residues. CDR3 bases: TGTGCCAGCAGCCCCGAACCAGGGGGAACCCCCTACGAGCAGTACTTC. Translated, it gives CASSPEPGGTPYEQYF.

V usage is TRBV25-1 and J usage is TRBJ2-1, with D possibly being TRBD1 (5 bases). Germline CDR1 is MGHDK and CDR2 is SYGVNS. This CDR3 region has 15 residues. The V and J ends lost 1 base and 11 bases respectively, with 18 bases between them. The CDR3: CASSESQPGWPKQFF. The CDR3 nucleotides are TGTGCCAGCAGTGAATCTCAACCAGGGTGGCCAAAGCAGTTCTTC.

J is TRBJ2-7 and V is TRBV3-1 (or the pseudogene TRBV3-2); 9 bases are a match to TRBD2. With V trimmed by 4 bases and J by 3 bases, 7 bases remained unmatched. CDR3 length equals 15 residues. CDR1 LGHDT and CDR2 YNNKEL come from the germline V gene (reference sequence). Here the CDR3 reads CASSLSSGGYYEQYF. The CDR3 nucleotides read TGTGCCAGCAGCCTATCGAGCGGGGGGTACTACGAGCAGTACTTC.

The J gene is TRBJ2-7, the V gene TRBV2; no clear D. Trimming shortened V by 7 bases and J by 0 bases, and 13 bases separated the two germline ends. This CDR3 has 14 amino acids. The germline gives CDR1 SNHLY, CDR2 FYNNEI. The CDR3 DNA is TGTGCCAGCACCGAGGAGCAAACCTCCTACGAGCAGTACTTC. Translated: CASTEEQTSYEQYF.

This clone was counted a single time. The V gene is TRBV7-2, the J gene TRBJ2-7; 9 nucleotides line up with TRBD1. The CDR3 totals 13 residues. J gave up 7 bases and V 6 bases, and 7 bases lay outside the gene matches. The germline gives CDR1 SGHTA, CDR2 FQGNSA. CDR3 amino acids: CASSPGTGREQYF. In DNA, the CDR3 is TGTGCCAGCAGTCCCGGGACAGGGCGTGAGCAGTACTTC.

CDR3 nucleotides: TGTGCCAGCATGCGGGGTACTAACTATGGCTACACCTTC. It specifies CASMRGTNYGYTF. V and J are TRBV6-5 and TRBJ1-2; D ambiguous. Trimming cost V 7 bases and J 0 bases, with 9 bases left between them. CDR1 is MNHEY, CDR2 SVGAGI, per germline. The CDR3 is 13 amino acids.

J is TRBJ1-2 and V is TRBV6-2 or TRBV6-3; 7 nucleotides agree with TRBD1. The CDR3 contains 16 residues. V lost 0 bases and J lost 0; bases outside the gene matches: 4. Germline CDR1 is MNHEY and CDR2 is SVGEGT. CDR3 sequence: CASSYSNRGPNYGYTF. The CDR3 nucleotides read TGTGCCAGCAGTTACTCGAACAGGGGACCTAACTATGGCTACACCTTC.

The chain combines TRBV11-3 with TRBJ2-7, with D possibly matching TRBD2 (5 bases). The germline CDR1 and CDR2 sequences are SGHNT and YENEEA. V was clipped by 2 bases and J by 0 bases, with 8 bases between them. The CDR3 spans 14 residues. CDR3 sequence: CASSLSGISYEQYF. CDR3 DNA: TGTGCCAGCAGCTTATCGGGGATCTCCTACGAGCAGTACTTC.

The chain links TRBV7-3 to TRBJ2-7; 10 bases map to TRBD2. Germline V lookup: CDR1 SGHTA, CDR2 FQGTGA. V trimming: 1 base; J trimming: 2 bases; junction bases outside the gene matches: 2. The CDR3 totals 15 residues. For the CDR3, the DNA is TGTGCCAGCAGCTTAAGGAGCGGGGGGGCCTACGAGCAGTACTTC. Translated, it gives CASSLRSGGAYEQYF.

The chain carries TRBV6-5 and TRBJ2-3, with TRBD1 as a possible D gene (5 bases). Trimming pared 0 bases from V and 1 base from J, leaving 11 bases between. The V gene's germline CDR1 is MNHEY and CDR2 SVGAGI. CDR3 size: 16 residues. CDR3 nucleotides: TGTGCCAGCAGTTACTCGAAAAGGGGTGGCACAGATACGCAGTATTTT. Residues: CASSYSKRGGTDTQYF.

The chain is built from TRBV7-2 and TRBJ2-4, with D maybe TRBD1 (6 bases). Germline V gives CDR1 SGHTA, CDR2 FQGNSA. The V end was cut by 2 bases, the J end by 5 bases, with 16 bases between. The length of the CDR3 is 16 residues. CDR3 amino acids: CASSLSSRQAENIQYF. The CDR3 DNA follows: TGTGCCAGCAGCTTATCTTCCCGACAGGCGGAAAACATTCAGTACTTC. The variable domain in full, completed from reference TRBV7-2 and TRBJ2-4, reads GAGVSQSPSNKVTEKGKDVELRCDPISGHTALYWYRQSLGQGLEFLIYFQGNSAPDKSGLPSDRFSAERTGGSVSTLTIQRTQQEDSAVYLCASSLSSRQAENIQYFGAGTRLSVL.

The rearrangement joins TRBV7-9 to TRBJ2-7; TRBD1 matches 9 bases. V lost 5 bases and J lost 1; bases outside the gene matches: 9. CDR3 length: 16 amino acids. Germline loops: CDR1 SEHNR, CDR2 FQNEAQ (reference sequence). The DNA of the CDR3 is TGTGCCAGCAGCCGCCAAGGCGGGACAGGGTCCTACGAGCAGTACTTC. It codes for CASSRQGGTGSYEQYF. The complete variable domain, with remaining parts taken from reference TRBV7-9 and TRBJ2-7, reads DTGVSQNPRHKITKRGQNVTFRCDPISEHNRLYWYRQTLGQGPEFLTYFQNEAQLEKSRLLSDRFSAERPKGSFSTLEIQRTEQGDSAMYLCASSRQGGTGSYEQYFGPGTRLTVT.

The V call is TRBV11-2, the J call TRBJ2-1; 8 bases fit TRBD2. The CDR3 runs 15 residues. Germline V gene lookup returns CDR1 SGHAT and CDR2 FQNNGV. With V trimmed by 5 bases and J by 7 bases, 10 bases remained unmatched. The CDR3 is CASSKISGAKNEQFF. The CDR3 bases are TGTGCCAGCAGCAAAATTAGCGGGGCGAAGAATGAGCAGTTCTTC.

V and J are TRBV18 and TRBJ2-3, with D unresolved. Germline CDR1 reads KGHSH; CDR2 reads LQKENI. The CDR3 runs to 14 residues. Between the trimmed V and J ends, which lost 0 bases and 2 bases, there was a span of 6 bases. CDR3 residues: CASSPPTVTDTQYF. In DNA form, the CDR3 reads TGTGCCAGCTCACCACCCACAGTCACAGATACGCAGTATTTT.

On this clone itself: Distinct nucleotide sequences in the sample also encode this CDR3. The chain has TRBV5-4 and TRBJ1-2, with D unclear. Germline CDR1 SGHNT, CDR2 YYREEE (reference sequence). The V and J ends lost 5 bases and 2 bases respectively, with 10 bases between them. This CDR3 spans 13 amino acids. The CDR3 nucleotides are TGTGCCAGCAGTCGGACGGGGAACTATGGCTACACCTTC. Translated: CASSRTGNYGYTF.

This chain connects TRBV5-1 to TRBJ1-2; 8 nucleotides align to TRBD1. This CDR3 is built from 15 residues. The V gene end was trimmed by 0 bases and the J gene end by 4 bases; junction bases not matched to a gene: 5. CDR1 is SGHRS, CDR2 YFSETQ, per germline. The CDR3 nucleotides read TGCGCCAGCAGCTTGGCCGGGACAGGCGGCTATGGCTACACCTTC. Protein product: CASSLAGTGGYGYTF.

This chain uses TRBV11-3 with TRBJ2-2; no definite D call. The CDR3 covers 17 residues. Germline CDR1 reads SGHNT; CDR2 reads YENEEA. The V and J ends lost 0 bases and 2 bases respectively, with 13 bases between them. The CDR3 loop reads CASSLDFSSANTGELFF. For the CDR3, the DNA is TGTGCCAGCAGCTTAGATTTTTCGAGCGCAAACACCGGGGAGCTGTTTTTT.

The chain links TRBV6-5 to TRBJ2-5; 10 positions match TRBD1. Germline V gives CDR1 MNHEY, CDR2 SVGAGI. Trimming cost V 6 bases and J 4 bases; bases outside gene matches: 2. This CDR3 region has 13 residues. The CDR3 DNA reads as TGTGCCAGCAGGACAGGGGGCGCAGAGACCCAGTACTTC. Protein sequence: CASRTGGAETQYF.

The V call is TRBV29-1, the J call TRBJ2-3; TRBD1 matches at 11 bases. The CDR3 has 14 amino acids. The ends lost 5 bases at V and 5 bases at J; junction bases unmatched: 6. Germline CDR1 reads SQVTM; CDR2 reads ANQGSEA. Written as DNA, the CDR3 is TGCAGCGTTTGGGGGGACAGGGGGGAAGATACGCAGTATTTT. Protein sequence: CSVWGDRGEDTQYF.

The table lists this clone with a count of one. The chain combines TRBV29-1 with TRBJ1-2; 9 nucleotides line up with TRBD1. V was clipped by 3 bases and J by 8 bases; unmatched bases: 4. In germline, CDR1 is SQVTM, CDR2 ANQGSEA. The CDR3 has 12 amino acids. CDR3 nucleotides: TGCAGCGTTGACGGACAGGGGCGCGGCTACACCTTC. Translation: CSVDGQGRGYTF.